Listed here are 26 T cell receptor beta chains from one sample, sequenced in a study of shared clonotypes between healthy human individuals. Sequenced by immunoSEQ multiplex PCR; TCRdb stores in-frame clones only, minus some. Counted here are more than 2,000,000 clones, just over 90% occurring once; the ten biggest clones make up around 0.14%. Sequenced material: naive CD4+ T cells sorted from blood. Subset described: CD45RA+ positively selected. These receptors all come from a man between 18 and 29 years old in good health.

V usage is TRBV19 and J usage is TRBJ2-3; tentative D call: TRBD2 (5 bases). Trimming stripped 7 bases from V and 4 bases from J, with 15 bases between. Germline CDR1 LNHDA, CDR2 SQIVND (reference sequence). This CDR3 region has 14 residues. Here the CDR3 reads CASNGHLGADTQYF. The CDR3 nucleotides read TGTGCCAGTAACGGCCACCTCGGGGCAGATACGCAGTATTTT.

The chain carries TRBV7-9 and TRBJ2-7; D uncertain. The CDR3 is 15 amino acids. V shed 3 bases and J shed 0 bases, with 12 bases lying between them. The germline V gene has CDR1 SEHNR and CDR2 FQNEAQ (reference sequence). CDR3 in amino acids: CASSFGSGRSYEQYF. The CDR3 coding sequence is TGTGCCAGCAGCTTCGGTTCAGGCCGCTCCTACGAGCAGTACTTC.

V and J are TRBV11-1 and TRBJ2-3; 8 bases are a match to TRBD2. Germline CDR1 SGHAT, CDR2 FQDESV (reference sequence). This CDR3 is 15 amino acids long. Trimming at V came to 6 bases and at J to 0 bases, leaving 5 bases not matched to a gene. CDR3 nucleotides: TGTGCCAGCAGGCAGCGGGGGCCGAGCACAGATACGCAGTATTTT. Translation gives CASRQRGPSTDTQYF.

CDR3 loop: CASSLDRTGNTIYF. Written as DNA, the CDR3 is TGTGCCAGCAGCTTAGACAGAACCGGAAACACCATATATTTT. The chain uses TRBV11-2 and TRBJ1-3; D gene ambiguous. The CDR3 length is 14 residues. Germline V gives CDR1 SGHAT, CDR2 FQNNGV. V lost 0 bases to trimming and J lost 4 bases, with 7 bases between them.

The genes are TRBV14 and TRBJ1-3; 7 bases fit TRBD1. This CDR3 contains 15 residues. Germline V lookup: CDR1 SGHDN, CDR2 FVKESK. After removal of 4 bases from V and 7 bases from J, the junction contained 10 bases not matched to a gene. In DNA, the CDR3 is TGTGCCAGCAGCCTCGACAGGGTTATTGGTAACACCATATATTTT. This sequence encodes CASSLDRVIGNTIYF.

The chain recombines TRBV6-1 with TRBJ2-2; D perhaps matches TRBD2 (5 bases). The germline CDR1 and CDR2 sequences are MNHNS and SASEGT. The CDR3 loop spans 16 amino acids. V shed 1 base and J shed 2 bases, with 11 bases lying between them. The CDR3 DNA is TGTGCCAGCAGTGAAGTACTGAGGGCCAACACCGGGGAGCTGTTTTTT. It specifies CASSEVLRANTGELFF.

This chain uses TRBV7-2 with TRBJ2-7; D remains unclear. The V gene's germline CDR1 is SGHTA and CDR2 FQGNSA. The length of the CDR3 is 14 residues. V was trimmed by 0 bases and J by 12 bases, leaving 18 bases between them. DNA for the CDR3: TGTGCCAGCAGCTTAGCCCGAAAGGGCAGTGTGGCGTACTTC. It translates to CASSLARKGSVAYF.

To note about this clone: The sample contains more than one DNA sequence encoding this CDR3. This chain connects TRBV29-1 to TRBJ1-4; D is possibly TRBD1 (6 bases). CDR3 length: 13 amino acids. Germline loops: CDR1 SQVTM, CDR2 ANQGSEA. V was trimmed by 6 bases and J by 2 bases, leaving 10 bases between them. The DNA for the CDR3 is TGCAGCGTCGCCAGGGGTACTAATGAAAAACTGTTTTTT. Residues: CSVARGTNEKLFF.

The rearrangement links TRBV27 to TRBJ2-1; the D is unclear. V lost 3 bases and J 5 bases, leaving 8 bases between the germline ends. The CDR3 spans 13 residues. Germline loops: CDR1 MNHEY, CDR2 SMNVEV (reference sequence). The CDR3 sequence is CASSFRADNEQFF. Here the CDR3 DNA reads TGTGCCAGCAGTTTCCGGGCCGACAATGAGCAGTTCTTC.

The rearrangement joins TRBV30 to TRBJ2-7; the D gene could be TRBD1 or TRBD2 (5 bases each). Trimming left V 0 bases short and J 7 bases short, with 13 bases between. There are 13 residues in the CDR3. The germline gives CDR1 GTSNPN, CDR2 SVGIG (reference sequence). This chain's CDR3 is CAWSVQVTGEQYF. DNA for the CDR3: TGTGCCTGGAGTGTACAGGTCACGGGAGAGCAGTACTTC. The whole variable domain, remainder taken from reference TRBV30 and TRBJ2-7, is SQTIHQWPATLVQPVGSPLSLECTVEGTSNPNLYWYRQAAGRGLQLLFYSVGIGQISSEVPQNLSASRPQDRQFILSSKKLLLSDSGFYLCAWSVQVTGEQYFGPGTRLTVT.

As to this clone: A read error may explain this, as a much larger clone is one base away. The sample holds other DNA sequences that translate to the same CDR3. The J gene is TRBJ1-1, the V gene TRBV5-1; D call uncertain. Deletions cut 2 bases from V and 1 base from J, with 6 bases between. The CDR3 contains 13 residues. CDR1 and CDR2 (germline): SGHRS, YFSETQ. In DNA, the CDR3 is TGCGCCAGCAGCTTAGAGGGGAACACTGAAGCTTTCTTT. It is translated as CASSLEGNTEAFF. Looking up the rest from reference TRBV5-1 and TRBJ1-1 gives the full variable domain: KAGVTQTPRYLIKTRGQQVTLSCSPISGHRSVSWYQQTPGQGLQFLFEYFSETQRNKGNFPGRFSGRQFSNSRSEMNVSTLELGDSALYLCASSLEGNTEAFFGQGTRLTVV.

The chain links TRBV30 to TRBJ1-4; D is uncertain. Germline V gene data show CDR1 as GTSNPN and CDR2 as SVGIG (reference sequence). Between the trimmed V and J ends, which lost 7 bases and 4 bases, there was a span of 10 bases. The CDR3 has 12 residues. CDR3 DNA: TGTGCCTCGGCCAGGTTTAATGAAAAACTGTTTTTT. Translated: CASARFNEKLFF.

The V gene is TRBV10-2, the J gene TRBJ2-1, with 14 bases lining up with TRBD2. CDR3 size: 14 residues. Germline CDR1 and CDR2: WSHSY and SAAADI. V was clipped by 10 bases and J by 12 bases; unmatched bases: 11. The CDR3, as DNA: TGCGCCACCACTTCAGGACTAGCGGGAGGATGGCAGTTCTTC. Translation: CATTSGLAGGWQFF.

In nucleotides, the CDR3 is TGCAGCGTTTACTCCGGGACGGCTGGAAACACCATATATTTT. Encoded protein: CSVYSGTAGNTIYF. The chain combines TRBV29-1 with TRBJ1-3; the D gene is possibly TRBD1 (5 bases). The length of the CDR3 is 14 residues. V lost 5 bases to trimming and J lost 2 bases, with 13 bases between them. CDR1 and CDR2 from the germline V gene are SQVTM and ANQGSEA.

This clone was counted a single time. V is TRBV7-9 and J is TRBJ1-6, with a weak D call TRBD1 (6 bases). Germline V lookup: CDR1 SEHNR, CDR2 FQNEAQ (reference sequence). This CDR3 is 15 amino acids long. V was pared by 8 bases and J by 5 bases, with 16 bases between. CDR3 sequence: CASRAGAGDNSPLHF. As DNA, the CDR3 is TGTGCCAGCCGAGCGGGCGCAGGGGATAATTCACCCCTCCACTTT.

The chain links TRBV18 to TRBJ1-1; perhaps TRBD1 as D (5 bases). This CDR3 has 15 residues. Trimming stripped 4 bases from V and 2 bases from J, with 14 bases between. Germline CDR1 and CDR2: KGHSH and LQKENI. The CDR3 region has the DNA TGTGCCAGCTCACTAATAACGGGGGTTAACACTGAAGCTTTCTTT. Translating gives CASSLITGVNTEAFF.

The chain has TRBV19 and TRBJ1-1, with D maybe TRBD1 (5 bases). Germline CDR1 LNHDA, CDR2 SQIVND (reference sequence). Trimming stripped 7 bases from V and 7 bases from J, with 19 bases between. This CDR3 is built from 14 residues. The CDR3 nucleotides read TGTGCCAGTACAAATACCGGGGGAACTTTTGAAGCTTTCTTT. Its translation is CASTNTGGTFEAFF.

The chain carries TRBV7-2 and TRBJ2-7, with 13 nucleotides matching TRBD2. The CDR3 runs to 15 residues. CDR1 SGHTA and CDR2 FQGNSA come from the germline V gene. With 6 bases clipped from V and 3 bases from J, the junction kept 5 bases outside the gene matches. The CDR3 DNA is TGTGCCAGCAGAAGGACTAGCGGGAGAGGCTACGAGCAGTACTTC. Its translation is CASRRTSGRGYEQYF.

This clone appeared once. The J gene is TRBJ2-1, the V gene TRBV28, with D possibly TRBD1 on 6 matching bases. Between the trimmed V and J ends, which lost 7 bases and 2 bases, there was a span of 12 bases. The germline gives CDR1 MDHEN, CDR2 SYDVKM. The CDR3 has 14 residues. The CDR3 coding sequence is TGTGCCAGCATCTTGACAGGAACCTACAATGAGCAGTTCTTC. Translated, it gives CASILTGTYNEQFF.

The rearrangement links TRBV5-1 to TRBJ2-7; 11 nucleotides align to TRBD1. Germline assignment: CDR1 SGHRS and CDR2 YFSETQ. With V trimmed by 3 bases and J by 4 bases, 9 bases remained unmatched. The CDR3 is 16 residues long. CDR3 sequence (DNA): TGCGCCAGCAGCTCTATTCCAGGACAGGGGGCTTACGAGCAGTACTTC. This sequence encodes CASSSIPGQGAYEQYF.

As regards this clone: Other nucleotide sequences in the sample specify the same CDR3. The chain joins TRBV6-6 to TRBJ2-5, with D unresolved. CDR1 is MNHNY and CDR2 is SVGAGI in the germline V gene (reference sequence). The CDR3 is made up of 12 amino acids. Between the trimmed V and J ends, which lost 2 bases and 5 bases, there was a span of 6 bases. The CDR3 DNA follows: TGTGCCAGCAGTTACGGAGAGGAGACCCAGTACTTC. It yields the protein CASSYGEETQYF.

This rearrangement joins TRBV5-1 to TRBJ2-5; 9 bases are shared with TRBD1. This CDR3 spans 14 amino acids. V lost 5 bases and J lost 4; bases outside the gene matches: 6. Germline V gene sequence: CDR1 SGHRS, CDR2 YFSETQ. CDR3 residues: CASRPTGGLETQYF. The CDR3 DNA reads TGCGCCAGCAGACCAACAGGGGGCTTAGAGACCCAGTACTTC.

This clone showed up just once. The rearrangement joins TRBV27 to TRBJ2-3; TRBD2 matches at 12 bases. Trimming removed 5 bases from V and 2 bases from J; junction bases left unmatched: 11. CDR3 length: 18 residues. Germline values: CDR1 MNHEY, CDR2 SMNVEV (reference sequence). The CDR3 DNA reads TGTGCCAGCAGTCCGACCTCCGGGACTAGCGGGCCCACAGATACGCAGTATTTT. Its translation: CASSPTSGTSGPTDTQYF.

This clone was seen a handful of times. The rearrangement uses TRBV19 and TRBJ1-2, with D unclear. V lost 9 bases and J 7 bases, leaving 15 bases between the germline ends. The CDR3 spans 12 residues. Germline CDR1 LNHDA, CDR2 SQIVND (reference sequence). CDR3: CASYGERVGYTF. CDR3 in DNA: TGTGCCAGCTATGGCGAGAGGGTTGGCTACACCTTC.

The chain carries TRBV30 and TRBJ2-3; 14 bases fit TRBD2. Trimming removed 2 bases from V and 2 bases from J; junction bases left unmatched: 3. Germline-derived CDR1 and CDR2 are GTSNPN and SVGIG (reference sequence). The CDR3 covers 16 residues. The CDR3 nucleotides are TGTGCCTGGAGTAGGGGACTAGCGGGGGTCACAGATACGCAGTATTTT. Its protein product is CAWSRGLAGVTDTQYF.

The chain recombines TRBV28 with TRBJ1-2, with 10 nucleotides matching TRBD1. V was clipped by 6 bases and J by 4 bases; unmatched bases: 5. The CDR3 covers 14 residues. Germline-derived CDR1 and CDR2 are MDHEN and SYDVKM. The CDR3 region is CASSGQGVIYGYTF. The CDR3, as DNA: TGTGCCAGCAGCGGACAGGGGGTCATCTATGGCTACACCTTC.